The present TCR beta chain was sequenced within a study of T-cell memory formation after mild COVID-19. Study results and caveats: Memory from before infection featured some responding clones, which suggests cross-reactive memory joined. What remained unconfirmed was the SARS-CoV-2 specificity of second-wave clones peaking on day 37.

The V gene lost 6 bases and the J gene lost 1 base, with 8 bases spanning the gap. The CDR3 runs 13 residues. Germline CDR1 is MNHEY and CDR2 is SVGEGT. Worth noting for this clonotype: Its target is unknown.

TCRalpha and TCRbeta libraries used 5'RACE with constant-segment primers and UMIs. TCRdb re-derived calls from the 5' RACE reads in MiXCR, one entry per CDR3 protein. There are about 190,000 distinct CDR3 sequences in the sample; around 19% occur only once, and 2.4% lies in the top ten. This clonotype was obtained from an adult woman who had mild COVID-19 (a few samples of this study predate the infection). Cell type and time point are not known. The source material was PBMCs or a T cell subset sorted from them (not recorded which). The chain couples TRBV6-2 or TRBV6-3 to TRBJ2-3, with D unresolved. The CDR3 bases are TGTGCCAGCAGATCGCAGGGCACAGATACGCAGTATTTT. Translation gives CASRSQGTDTQYF.